The source of this TCR beta chain is a study of esophageal squamous cell carcinoma under preoperative chemotherapy. Comments on this clonotype: The antigen remains unidentified.

TCRdb called the PCR reads again in MiXCR, with one record for every CDR3 protein. The data hold about 30,000 distinct CDR3 sequences, with roughly half observed a single time. This sample's time point: before preoperative PTX-NDP chemotherapy. Paclitaxel-nedaplatin chemotherapy was given to patients ahead of their surgery. From germline, CDR1 is SGHNT and CDR2 YENEEA. The CDR3 spans 15 residues. Study-wide results and caveats: Chemotherapy was followed by significantly higher TCR diversity in peripheral T cells only, not tumor-infiltrating lymphocytes. Post-treatment tumor-infiltrating lymphocytes appeared partly derived from peripheral T cells migrating into the tumor.

Collection took place from a patient given preoperative chemotherapy. V usage is TRBV11-3 and J usage is TRBJ2-2; D remains unclear. The sequence was collected from a human donor with esophageal squamous cell carcinoma. The donor label of this sample is uncertain. CDR3 sequence reads: CVRGSQPLNTDKQFF. The CDR3 DNA is TGTGTCCGCGGCTCGCAGCCTTTGAACACAGATAAGCAGTTTTTT.